These 5 T cell receptor beta chains came from one sample sequenced in a study of blood T cell repertoires in COVID-19. The table came from immunoSEQ multiplex PCR; TCRdb's copy has only in-frame clones and leaves some out. Of fewer than 300,000 clones listed, around 84% were seen once; the top ten hold roughly 1.5%. Sequenced sample: peripheral blood. All receptors derive from a human donor with COVID-19, enrolled during active disease. The donor label of this sample is uncertain.

The table lists this clone with a few counts. This chain uses TRBV19 with TRBJ2-7, with a tentative D call TRBD2 (6 bases). Trimming took off 10 bases at V and 3 bases at J, with 16 bases between the two ends. This CDR3 spans 13 amino acids. CDR1 LNHDA and CDR2 SQIVND come from the germline V gene (reference sequence). The CDR3 is CATSRRANYEQYF. CDR3 coding DNA: TGTGCCACATCCCGGAGGGCGAACTACGAGCAGTACTTC.

At least ten counts were recorded for this clone. The chain recombines TRBV19 with TRBJ2-7; 8 bases are shared with TRBD1. The J segment lost 0 bases and the V segment lost 6 bases, leaving 7 bases of the junction unmatched. Germline assignment: CDR1 LNHDA and CDR2 SQIVND (reference sequence). This CDR3 is 15 amino acids long. The CDR3 DNA reads as TGTGCCAGTAGAAAAAGGACAGGGAGCTCCTACGAGCAGTACTTC. This codes for CASRKRTGSSYEQYF.

This chain joins TRBV3-1 (or the pseudogene TRBV3-2) and TRBJ1-5, with 8 positions matching TRBD1. There are 15 residues in the CDR3. Trimming at V came to 4 bases and at J to 7 bases, leaving 9 bases not matched to a gene. CDR1 is LGHDT, CDR2 YNNKEL, per germline (reference sequence). The CDR3 DNA follows: TGTGCCAGCAGCCGTTCCCGGGACAGGAGCCAGCCCCAGCATTTT. Its translation: CASSRSRDRSQPQHF.

The sample holds a few counts of this clone. The CDR3 spells CSVDDPTGTEAFF. Written as DNA, the CDR3 is TGCAGCGTTGACGATCCCACGGGCACTGAAGCTTTCTTT. The chain has TRBV29-1 and TRBJ1-1; D unclear. Per the germline V gene, CDR1 is SQVTM and CDR2 is ANQGSEA. This CDR3 has 13 residues. Trimming shortened V by 3 bases and J by 4 bases, and 12 bases separated the two germline ends.

CDR3 nucleotide sequence: TGTGCCTGGAGCTCGGGACTAGCGGGAGCCGGGCACCAATCGACCCAGTACTTC. This translates into CAWSSGLAGAGHQSTQYF. V and J are TRBV30 and TRBJ2-5; 14 positions agree with TRBD2. The CDR3 consists of 18 residues. Unmatched junction bases numbered 16, after V lost 3 bases and J lost 7 bases. Germline assignment: CDR1 GTSNPN and CDR2 SVGIG (reference sequence).